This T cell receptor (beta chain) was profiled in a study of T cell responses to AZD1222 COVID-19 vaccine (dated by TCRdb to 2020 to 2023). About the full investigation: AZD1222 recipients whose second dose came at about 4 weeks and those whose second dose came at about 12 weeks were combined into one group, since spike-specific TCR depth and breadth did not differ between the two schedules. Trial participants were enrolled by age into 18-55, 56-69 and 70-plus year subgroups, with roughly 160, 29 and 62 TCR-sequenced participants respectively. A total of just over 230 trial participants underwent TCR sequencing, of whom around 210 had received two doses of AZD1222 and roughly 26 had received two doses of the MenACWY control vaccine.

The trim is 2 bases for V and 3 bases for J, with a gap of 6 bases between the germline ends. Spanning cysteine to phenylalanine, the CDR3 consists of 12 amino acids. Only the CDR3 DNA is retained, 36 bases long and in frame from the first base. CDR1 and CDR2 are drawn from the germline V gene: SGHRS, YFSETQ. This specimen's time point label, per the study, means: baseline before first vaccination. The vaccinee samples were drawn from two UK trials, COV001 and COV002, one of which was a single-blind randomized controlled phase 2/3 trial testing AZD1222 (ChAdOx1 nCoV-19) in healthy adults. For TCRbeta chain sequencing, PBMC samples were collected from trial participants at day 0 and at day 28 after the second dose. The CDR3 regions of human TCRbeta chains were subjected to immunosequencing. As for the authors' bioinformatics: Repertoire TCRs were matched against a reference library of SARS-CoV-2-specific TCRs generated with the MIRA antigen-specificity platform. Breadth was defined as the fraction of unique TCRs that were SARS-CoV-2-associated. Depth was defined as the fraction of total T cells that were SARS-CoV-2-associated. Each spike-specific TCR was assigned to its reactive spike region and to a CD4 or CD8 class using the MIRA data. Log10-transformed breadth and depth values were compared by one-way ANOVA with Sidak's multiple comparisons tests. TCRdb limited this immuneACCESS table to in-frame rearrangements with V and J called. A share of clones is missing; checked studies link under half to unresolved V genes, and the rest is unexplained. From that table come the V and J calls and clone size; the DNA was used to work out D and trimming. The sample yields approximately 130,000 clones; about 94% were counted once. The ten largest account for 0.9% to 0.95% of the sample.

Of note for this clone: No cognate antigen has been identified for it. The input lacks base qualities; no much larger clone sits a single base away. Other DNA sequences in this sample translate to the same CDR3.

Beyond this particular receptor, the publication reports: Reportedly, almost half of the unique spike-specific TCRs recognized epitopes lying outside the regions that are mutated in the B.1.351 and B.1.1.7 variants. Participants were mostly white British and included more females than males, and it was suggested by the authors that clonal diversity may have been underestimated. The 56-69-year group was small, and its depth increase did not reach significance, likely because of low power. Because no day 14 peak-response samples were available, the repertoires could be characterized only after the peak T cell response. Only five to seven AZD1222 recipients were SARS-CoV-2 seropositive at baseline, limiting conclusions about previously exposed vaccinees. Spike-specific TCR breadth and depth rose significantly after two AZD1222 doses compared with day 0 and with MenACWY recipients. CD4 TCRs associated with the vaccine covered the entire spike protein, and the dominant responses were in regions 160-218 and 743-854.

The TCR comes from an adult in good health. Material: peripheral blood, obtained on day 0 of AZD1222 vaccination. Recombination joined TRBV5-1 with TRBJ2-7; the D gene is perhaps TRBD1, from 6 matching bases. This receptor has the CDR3 CASSLQGYEQYF. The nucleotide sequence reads TGCGCCAGCAGCTTACAGGGCTACGAGCAGTACTTC.